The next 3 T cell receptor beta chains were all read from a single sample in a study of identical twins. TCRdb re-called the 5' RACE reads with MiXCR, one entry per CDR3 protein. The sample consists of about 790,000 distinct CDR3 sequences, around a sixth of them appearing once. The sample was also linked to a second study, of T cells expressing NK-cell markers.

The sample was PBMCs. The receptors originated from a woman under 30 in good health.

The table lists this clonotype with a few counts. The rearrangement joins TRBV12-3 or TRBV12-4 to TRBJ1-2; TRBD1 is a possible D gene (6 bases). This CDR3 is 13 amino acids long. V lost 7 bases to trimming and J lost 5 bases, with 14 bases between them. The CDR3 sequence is CASKTGRSYGYTF. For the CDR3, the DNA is TGTGCCAGCAAGACAGGACGGTCTTATGGCTACACCTTC.

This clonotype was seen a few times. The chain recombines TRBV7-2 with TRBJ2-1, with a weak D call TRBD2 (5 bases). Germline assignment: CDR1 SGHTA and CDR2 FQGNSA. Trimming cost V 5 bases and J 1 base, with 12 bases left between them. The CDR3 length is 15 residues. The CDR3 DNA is TGTGCCAGCAGCAGGGTCAGCGGATCCTACAATGAGCAGTTCTTC. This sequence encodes CASSRVSGSYNEQFF.

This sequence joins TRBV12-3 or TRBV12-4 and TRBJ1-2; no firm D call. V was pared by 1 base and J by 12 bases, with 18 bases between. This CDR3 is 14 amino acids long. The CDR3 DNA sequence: TGTGCCAGCAGTTTAGTTGGAGTCGTGGGCTCCAACACCTTC. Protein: CASSLVGVVGSNTF.